The 3 T cell receptor beta chains presented below share a single source sample, sequenced in a study of shared clonotypes between healthy human individuals (dated by TCRdb to 2020 to 2021). Library construction relied on the immunoSEQ multiplex PCR assay. The source is immuneACCESS, and TCRdb retained only in-frame sequences with V and J called. Part of the clones is not carried over; for the studies checked, unresolved V genes explain less than half of this, and the remainder is unexplained. The table for this sample lists millions of clones; about 92% of them were counted only once. The ten largest make up under 0.15% of the sample. Sequencing was carried out using naive CD4+ T cells sorted from blood. Interpreted using the paper, the cell subset or site label stands for: CD45RA+ positively selected. All receptors come from a man between 18 and 29 years old in good health.

A single count supports this clone. This sequence joins TRBV5-4 and TRBJ1-4; no clear D. V gave up 0 bases and J gave up 7 bases, with 10 bases separating them. Looked up from germline, CDR1 is SGHNT and CDR2 is YYREEE (reference sequence). This CDR3 region has 14 residues. The CDR3 DNA reads TGTGCCAGCAGCTTGGGGGGAGGTTCTGAAAAACTGTTTTTT. This translates into CASSLGGGSEKLFF.

The V gene is TRBV10-2, the J gene TRBJ2-1; D gene ambiguous. Germline V gene lookup returns CDR1 WSHSY and CDR2 SAAADI. Trimming took off 0 bases at V and 9 bases at J, with 9 bases between the two ends. This CDR3 comprises 13 residues. CDR3: CASSESPGSEQFF. CDR3 bases: TGCGCCAGCAGTGAGTCTCCGGGCAGTGAGCAGTTCTTC.

This sequence joins TRBV6-1 and TRBJ1-2; 7 bases align to TRBD1. This CDR3 is 14 amino acids long. Looked up from germline, CDR1 is MNHNS and CDR2 is SASEGT. The J segment lost 5 bases and the V segment lost 7 bases, leaving 10 bases of the junction unmatched. The DNA for the CDR3 is TGTGCCAGCAATGACCTAGGACAGGAATATGGCTACACCTTC. The encoded protein is CASNDLGQEYGYTF.